The TCR beta chain described here comes from a study of T cells in Graves' hyperthyroidism and ophthalmopathy. It was RNA transcripts that yielded the amplified TCR beta CDR3 regions. TCR CDR3 regions were first amplified by RT-PCR with HTBI primers. TCRdb re-analysed the multiplex PCR reads in MiXCR, keeping a single row per CDR3 protein. The sample includes 250,000 or so distinct CDR3 sequences, around 15% of them seen just once. Turning to this clonotype: Being one base from a much bigger clone, this may be a read error.

The clonotype originates from a woman aged 18 to 35 with Graves' ophthalmopathy. The sequenced sample consisted of blood.

The DNA of the CDR3 is TGCAGTGCTAGAGATCAGGGCTGGGATTCACCCCTCCACTTT. Residues: CSARDQGWDSPLHF. The chain joins TRBV20-1 to TRBJ1-6; a possible D gene is TRBD1 (5 bases). With 0 bases removed from V and 8 bases from J, the gap between germline ends came to 11 bases. The CDR3 runs 14 residues. Germline V gene sequence: CDR1 DFQATT, CDR2 SNEGSKA (reference sequence).